These 16 T cell receptor beta chains originate from one sample sequenced in a study of glioma-infiltrating T cells after dendritic cell vaccination. Time point in this sample: after dendritic cell vaccination, including at tumor progression/relapse. Method: immunoSEQ multiplex PCR; TCRdb's copy keeps in-frame clones and lacks some. This sample has fewer than 75,000 clones; 85% occur once, and the top ten carry just under 9%. The sample here was blood, taken after dendritic cell vaccination. These receptors came from a human donor with glioblastoma.

The rearrangement links TRBV4-3 to TRBJ2-5; D remains unclear. The CDR3 has 15 residues. Trimming pared 0 bases from V and 2 bases from J, leaving 10 bases between. Germline V gives CDR1 LGHNA, CDR2 YSLEER. DNA of the CDR3: TGCGCCAGCAGCCAAGATACGCAGGTTCAAGAGACCCAGTACTTC. It translates to CASSQDTQVQETQYF.

This clone was seen a handful of times. The chain joins TRBV7-2 to TRBJ2-1; possibly TRBD2 for D (6 bases). V lost 3 bases and J lost 14, with 20 bases in between. Looked up from germline, CDR1 is SGHTA and CDR2 is FQGNSA. The CDR3 loop spans 14 amino acids. The CDR3 here is CASSFEGTTSRKFF. The DNA for the CDR3 is TGTGCCAGCAGCTTTGAGGGCACTACTAGCAGAAAGTTCTTC.

CDR3 bases: TGTGCCAGCAGCTGGGGGGTCGATTTGGATGGTGACGAGCAGTACTTC. Amino acid sequence: CASSWGVDLDGDEQYF. The chain joins TRBV5-6 to TRBJ2-7; possibly TRBD2 for D (6 bases). The CDR3 spans 16 residues. Germline V lookup: CDR1 SGHDT, CDR2 YYEEEE. V was shortened by 3 bases and J by 5 bases, with 21 bases between the two germline ends.

The rearrangement links TRBV6-1 to TRBJ2-7; the match to TRBD2 covers 8 bases. The CDR3 runs 15 residues. Germline V gives CDR1 MNHNS, CDR2 SASEGT. The trim removed 5 bases at V and 6 bases at J, leaving 12 bases unmatched. The CDR3 reads CASSPPRGGGGEQYF. CDR3 sequence (DNA): TGTGCCAGCAGTCCTCCACGGGGGGGTGGAGGCGAGCAGTACTTC.

The rearrangement joins TRBV5-5 to TRBJ2-7; 10 bases align to TRBD1. J lost 1 base, V lost 0 bases, and 10 bases had no gene match. The CDR3 extends over 18 amino acids. From germline, CDR1 is SGHKS and CDR2 YYEKEE (reference sequence). The CDR3 sequence is CASSLGPGQGPISYEQYF. CDR3 coding DNA: TGTGCCAGCAGCTTGGGGCCGGGACAGGGGCCGATTTCCTACGAGCAGTACTTC.

DNA for the CDR3: TGCGCCAGCAGATACCCGGCGGGGAAAGACTATGGCTACACCTTC. Translating it yields CASRYPAGKDYGYTF. The rearrangement links TRBV4-1 to TRBJ1-2; D unresolved. CDR3 length: 15 residues. Trimming pared 6 bases from V and 3 bases from J, leaving 17 bases between. From germline, CDR1 is MGHRA and CDR2 YSYEKL.

V and J are TRBV19 and TRBJ2-7; 11 bases map to TRBD1. The length of the CDR3 is 13 residues. Germline V lookup: CDR1 LNHDA, CDR2 SQIVND (reference sequence). V dropped 8 bases and J dropped 6; count of bases not matched to a gene: 6. The DNA of the CDR3 is TGTGCCAGTGCTACCGGGACAGGGGGCGAGCAGTACTTC. Protein sequence: CASATGTGGEQYF.

This clone was seen only a few times. This chain uses TRBV4-3 with TRBJ2-5; 9 positions agree with TRBD1. The CDR3 loop spans 15 amino acids. Germline V lookup: CDR1 LGHNA, CDR2 YSLEER. Germline trimming cut 1 base from V and 4 bases from J; bases unmatched to any gene: 4. Written as DNA, the CDR3 is TGCGCCAGCAGCCAAGGACAGGGGGTCTTAGAGACCCAGTACTTC. It yields the protein CASSQGQGVLETQYF.

This clone has a single count. This chain links TRBV7-2 with TRBJ2-2; D not resolved. V was pared by 8 bases and J by 0 bases, with 7 bases between. The CDR3 loop spans 13 amino acids. Per the germline V gene, CDR1 is SGHTA and CDR2 is FQGNSA. CDR3 coding DNA: TGTGCCAGCGGAGAGTCGAACACCGGGGAGCTGTTTTTT. Translated, it gives CASGESNTGELFF.

The CDR3 region is CAISESDTGGLLNTEAFF. CDR3 coding DNA: TGTGCCATCAGTGAGTCAGATACAGGGGGCCTTTTGAACACTGAAGCTTTCTTT. The chain joins TRBV10-3 to TRBJ1-1; 9 nucleotides match TRBD1. Germline trimming cut 0 bases from V and 0 bases from J; bases unmatched to any gene: 8. CDR3 length equals 18 residues. CDR1 is ENHRY and CDR2 is SYGVKD in the germline V gene.

This rearrangement joins TRBV4-1 to TRBJ2-5; 7 positions match TRBD2. Germline V gives CDR1 MGHRA, CDR2 YSYEKL. The CDR3 has 15 amino acids. The V and J ends lost 4 bases and 5 bases, in that order; junction bases with no gene match: 10. CDR3 DNA sequence: TGCGCCAGCAGCCGCGCGGGGGTATTTCGTGAGACCCAGTACTTC. It codes for CASSRAGVFRETQYF.

The chain joins TRBV7-9 to TRBJ1-1; TRBD1 agrees at 10 bases. The trim removed 4 bases at V and 3 bases at J, leaving 17 bases unmatched. Germline loops: CDR1 SEHNR, CDR2 FQNEAQ (reference sequence). The CDR3 covers 19 residues. The CDR3: CASSYRLPGQGELDTEAFF. The CDR3 bases are TGTGCCAGCAGCTACAGACTCCCCGGACAGGGGGAATTGGACACTGAAGCTTTCTTT.

This clone appeared a few times. In nucleotides, the CDR3 is TGTGCCAGCAGTCCTAGAGAGACCCAGTACTTC. Translating it yields CASSPRETQYF. The chain is built from TRBV6-5 and TRBJ2-5; D ambiguous. Trimming stripped 5 bases from V and 4 bases from J, with 5 bases between. CDR1 is MNHEY and CDR2 is SVGAGI in the germline V gene. The CDR3 loop spans 11 amino acids.

This chain links TRBV28 with TRBJ1-2; 7 bases line up with TRBD1. The CDR3 has 14 amino acids. The junction had 2 bases not matched to a gene; V was cut back by 2 bases and J by 2 bases. CDR1 and CDR2 from the germline V gene are MDHEN and SYDVKM. The CDR3 sequence: CASSLQGGNYGYTF. The CDR3 bases are TGTGCCAGCAGTTTACAAGGGGGCAACTATGGCTACACCTTC.

The sample holds a few counts of this clone. V and J are TRBV6-1 and TRBJ2-7; 8 bases fit TRBD1. Germline V gene data show CDR1 as MNHNS and CDR2 as SASEGT. V lost 5 bases and J lost 4; bases outside the gene matches: 7. This CDR3 has 14 amino acids. This CDR3 is CASSPDRGDYEQYF. The DNA for the CDR3 is TGTGCCAGCAGTCCTGACAGGGGAGATTACGAGCAGTACTTC.

This chain links TRBV5-4 with TRBJ2-7, with 12 bases that match TRBD1. The CDR3 length is 15 residues. Germline V gives CDR1 SGHNT, CDR2 YYREEE (reference sequence). V lost 6 bases to trimming and J lost 6 bases; unmatched junction nucleotides: 10. In nucleotides, the CDR3 is TGTGCCAGCAAAGACGGCGGGACAGGGGGCTTCGAGCAGTACTTC. Translating gives CASKDGGTGGFEQYF.